The T cell receptor beta chain described here comes from a study of cytomegalovirus exposure and HLA in healthy donors. Trimming at V came to 2 bases and at J to 2 bases, leaving 0 bases not matched to a gene. This CDR3 is 14 amino acids long. Per germline, CDR1 SGDLS and CDR2 YYNGEE. With 60 Vbeta and 13 Jbeta primers, the PCR was carried out. Generated by immunoSEQ multiplex PCR, the TCRdb table keeps only in-frame clones and is missing some. Among 150,000 to 200,000 clones, roughly three quarters were seen once, and the ten largest hold about 2.3%. For this clone: Other DNA sequences in the same sample also yield this CDR3.

What was sequenced was PBMCs. This chain joins TRBV9 and TRBJ2-7; 11 bases agree with TRBD1. The clonotype comes from a woman in her fifties or sixties in good health and CMV-seronegative. CDR3 sequence reads: CASSVGQGAYEQYF. The CDR3 DNA sequence: TGTGCCAGCAGCGTGGGACAGGGGGCCTACGAGCAGTACTTC.